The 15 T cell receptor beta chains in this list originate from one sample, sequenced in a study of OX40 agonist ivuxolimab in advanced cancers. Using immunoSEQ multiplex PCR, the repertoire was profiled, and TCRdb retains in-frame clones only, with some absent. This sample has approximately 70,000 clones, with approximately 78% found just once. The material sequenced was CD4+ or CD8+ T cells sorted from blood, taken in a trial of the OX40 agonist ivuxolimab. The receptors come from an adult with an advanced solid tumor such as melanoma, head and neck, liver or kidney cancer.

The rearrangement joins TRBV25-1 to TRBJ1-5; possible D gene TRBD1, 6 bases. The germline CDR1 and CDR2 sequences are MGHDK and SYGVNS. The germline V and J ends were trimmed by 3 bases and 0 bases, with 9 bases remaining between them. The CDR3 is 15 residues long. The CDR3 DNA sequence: TGTGCCAGCAGTGAGACAGGTAATAGCAATCAGCCCCAGCATTTT. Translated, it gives CASSETGNSNQPQHF.

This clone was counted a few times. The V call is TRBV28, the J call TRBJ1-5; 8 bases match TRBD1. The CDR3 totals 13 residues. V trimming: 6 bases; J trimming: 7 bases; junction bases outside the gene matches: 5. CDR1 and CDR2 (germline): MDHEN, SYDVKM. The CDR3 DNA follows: TGTGCCAGCAGCAACAGGGGGTGGCAGCCCCAGCATTTT. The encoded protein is CASSNRGWQPQHF. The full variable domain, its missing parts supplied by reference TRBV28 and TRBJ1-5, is DVKVTQSSRYLVKRTGEKVFLECVQDMDHENMFWYRQDPGLGLRLIYFSYDVKMKEKGDIPEGYSVSREKKERFSLILESASTNQTSMYLCASSNRGWQPQHFGDGTRLSIL.

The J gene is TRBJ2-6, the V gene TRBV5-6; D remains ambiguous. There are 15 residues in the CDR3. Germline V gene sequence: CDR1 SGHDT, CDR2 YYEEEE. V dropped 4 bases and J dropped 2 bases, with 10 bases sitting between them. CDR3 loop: CASSLGLPGANVLTF. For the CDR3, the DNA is TGTGCCAGCAGCCTCGGGTTACCTGGGGCCAACGTCCTGACTTTC. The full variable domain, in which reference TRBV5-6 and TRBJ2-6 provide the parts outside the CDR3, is DAGVTQSPTHLIKTRGQQVTLRCSPKSGHDTVSWYQQALGQGPQFIFQYYEEEERQRGNFPDRFSGHQFPNYSSELNVNALLLGDSALYLCASSLGLPGANVLTFGAGSRLTVL.

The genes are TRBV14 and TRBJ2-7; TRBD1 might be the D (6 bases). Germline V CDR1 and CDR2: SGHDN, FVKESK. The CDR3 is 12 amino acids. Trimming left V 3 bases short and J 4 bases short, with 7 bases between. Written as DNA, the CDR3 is TGTGCCAGCAGCCACGGACAGTACGAGCAGTACTTC. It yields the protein CASSHGQYEQYF. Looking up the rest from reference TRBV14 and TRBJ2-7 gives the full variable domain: EAGVTQFPSHSVIEKGQTVTLRCDPISGHDNLYWYRRVMGKEIKFLLHFVKESKQDESGMPNNRFLAERTGGTYSTLKVQPAELEDSGVYFCASSHGQYEQYFGPGTRLTVT.

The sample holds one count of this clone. The CDR3 protein is CASSLAAGELFF. CDR3 in DNA: TGTGCCAGCAGCTTAGCCGCCGGGGAGCTGTTTTTT. The chain combines TRBV7-7 with TRBJ2-2, with no clear D. Germline V gene data show CDR1 as SSHAT and CDR2 as FNYEAQ (reference sequence). The CDR3 spans 12 residues. Trimming cost V 0 bases and J 6 bases, with 2 bases left between them.

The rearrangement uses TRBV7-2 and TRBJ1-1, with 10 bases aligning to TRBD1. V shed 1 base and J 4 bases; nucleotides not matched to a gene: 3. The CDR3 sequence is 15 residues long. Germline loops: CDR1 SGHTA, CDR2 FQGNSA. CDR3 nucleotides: TGTGCCAGCAGCTTAGTAGGGACAGGGGCCACTGAAGCTTTCTTT. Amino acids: CASSLVGTGATEAFF.

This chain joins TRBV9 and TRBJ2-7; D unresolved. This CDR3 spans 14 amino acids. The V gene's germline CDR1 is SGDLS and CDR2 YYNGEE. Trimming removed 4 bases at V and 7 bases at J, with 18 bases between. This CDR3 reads CASSPEVGLREQYF. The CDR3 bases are TGTGCCAGCAGCCCAGAGGTGGGGTTGAGGGAGCAGTACTTC. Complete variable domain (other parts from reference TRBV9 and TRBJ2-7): DSGVTQTPKHLITATGQRVTLRCSPRSGDLSVYWYQQSLDQGLQFLIQYYNGEERAKGNILERFSAQQFPDLHSELNLSSLELGDSALYFCASSPEVGLREQYFGPGTRLTVT.

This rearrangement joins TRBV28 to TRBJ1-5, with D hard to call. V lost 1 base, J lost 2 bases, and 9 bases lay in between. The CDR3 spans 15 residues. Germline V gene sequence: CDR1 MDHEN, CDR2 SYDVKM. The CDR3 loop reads CASSLSVSGNQPQHF. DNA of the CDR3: TGTGCCAGCAGTTTATCAGTTTCGGGCAATCAGCCCCAGCATTTT.

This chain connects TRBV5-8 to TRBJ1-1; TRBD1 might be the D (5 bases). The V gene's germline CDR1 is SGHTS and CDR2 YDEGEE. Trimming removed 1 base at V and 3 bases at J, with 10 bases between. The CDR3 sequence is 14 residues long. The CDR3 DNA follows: TGTGCCAGCAGCTTGTACCGGGGCGACACTGAAGCTTTCTTT. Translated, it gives CASSLYRGDTEAFF.

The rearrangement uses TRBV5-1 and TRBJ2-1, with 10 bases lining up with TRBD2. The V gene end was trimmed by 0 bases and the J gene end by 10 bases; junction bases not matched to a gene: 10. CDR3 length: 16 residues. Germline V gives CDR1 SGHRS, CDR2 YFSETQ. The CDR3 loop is CASSLADVAGGGEQFF. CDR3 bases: TGCGCCAGCAGCTTGGCCGACGTAGCGGGGGGAGGAGAGCAGTTCTTC.

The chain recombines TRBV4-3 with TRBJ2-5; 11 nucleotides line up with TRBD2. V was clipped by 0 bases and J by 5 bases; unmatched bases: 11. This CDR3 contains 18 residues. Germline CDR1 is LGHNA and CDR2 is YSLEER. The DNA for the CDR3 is TGCGCCAGCAGCCAAGATTTGCTAGCGGGAGGCACCGGGGAGACCCAGTACTTC. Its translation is CASSQDLLAGGTGETQYF.

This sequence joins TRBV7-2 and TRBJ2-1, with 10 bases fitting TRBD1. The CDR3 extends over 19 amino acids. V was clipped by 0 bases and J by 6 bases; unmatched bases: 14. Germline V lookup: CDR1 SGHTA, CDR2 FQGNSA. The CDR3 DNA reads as TGTGCCAGCAGCTTAGCGGCAGGCGCTGGGGGGACAGGGGTCAATGAGCAGTTCTTC. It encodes CASSLAAGAGGTGVNEQFF.

DNA for the CDR3: TGTGCCAGCAGTCCCTCGACTAGGACAGATACGCAGTATTTT. The encoded protein is CASSPSTRTDTQYF. The chain joins TRBV2 to TRBJ2-3; a weak D match, TRBD2 (6 bases). Deletions cut 5 bases from V and 3 bases from J, with 12 bases between. Per germline, CDR1 SNHLY and CDR2 FYNNEI. This CDR3 has 14 residues.

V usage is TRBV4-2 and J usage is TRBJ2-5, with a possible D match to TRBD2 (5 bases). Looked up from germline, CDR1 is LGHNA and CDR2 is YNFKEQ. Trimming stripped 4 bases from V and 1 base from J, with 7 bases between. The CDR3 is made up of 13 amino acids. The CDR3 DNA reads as TGTGCCAGCAGCCGACTACTCCAAGAGACCCAGTACTTC. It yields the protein CASSRLLQETQYF.

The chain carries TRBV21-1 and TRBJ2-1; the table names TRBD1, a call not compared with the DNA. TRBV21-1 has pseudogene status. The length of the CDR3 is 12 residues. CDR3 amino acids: CASSTGGHEQFF. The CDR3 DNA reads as TGTGCCAGCTCAACAGGGGGCCATGAGCAGTTCTTC.